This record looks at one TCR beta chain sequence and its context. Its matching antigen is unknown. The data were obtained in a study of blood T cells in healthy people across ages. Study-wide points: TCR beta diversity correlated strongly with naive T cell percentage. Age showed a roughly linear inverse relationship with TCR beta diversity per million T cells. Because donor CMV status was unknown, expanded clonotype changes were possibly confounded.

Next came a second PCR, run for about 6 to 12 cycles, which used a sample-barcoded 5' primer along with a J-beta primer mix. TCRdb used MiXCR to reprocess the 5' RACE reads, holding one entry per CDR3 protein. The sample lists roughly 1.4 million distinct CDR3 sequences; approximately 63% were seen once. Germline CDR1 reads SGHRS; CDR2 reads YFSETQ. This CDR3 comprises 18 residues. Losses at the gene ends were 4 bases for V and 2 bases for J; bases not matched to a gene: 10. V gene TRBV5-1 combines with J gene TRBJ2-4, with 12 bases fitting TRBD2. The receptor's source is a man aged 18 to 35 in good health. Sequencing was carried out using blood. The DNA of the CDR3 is TGCGCCAGCAGCAAAAATCGACTAGCGGGAGATCCCAAAAACATTCAGTACTTC. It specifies CASSKNRLAGDPKNIQYF.